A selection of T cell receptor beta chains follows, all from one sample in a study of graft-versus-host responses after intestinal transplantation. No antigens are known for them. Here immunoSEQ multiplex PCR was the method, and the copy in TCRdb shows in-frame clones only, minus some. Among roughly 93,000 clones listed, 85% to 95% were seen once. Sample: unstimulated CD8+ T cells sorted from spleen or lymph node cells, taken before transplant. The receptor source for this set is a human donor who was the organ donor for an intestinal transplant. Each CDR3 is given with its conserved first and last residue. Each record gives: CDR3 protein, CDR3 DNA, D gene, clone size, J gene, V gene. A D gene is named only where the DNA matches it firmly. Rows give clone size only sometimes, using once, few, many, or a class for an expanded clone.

CASSPWALSSYNEQFF,TGTGCCAGTAGTCCCTGGGCCCTCTCTTCCTACAATGAGCAGTTCTTC,-,-,TRBJ2-1,TRBV19
CASSVSGGDLDTQYF,TGTGCCAGCAGCGTGAGCGGGGGGGATCTGGATACGCAGTATTTT,TRBD2,-,TRBJ2-3,TRBV9
CASSQDQGVSSPLHF,TGTGCCAGCAGCCAAGATCAGGGTGTGAGTTCACCCCTCCACTTT,-,-,TRBJ1-6,TRBV4-2
CASSLGLKYNEQFF,TGTGCCAGCAGCTTAGGACTAAAATACAATGAGCAGTTCTTC,-,-,TRBJ2-1,TRBV7-9
CASSLSKGSDTQYF,TGCGCCAGCAGCCTGAGTAAGGGGTCAGATACGCAGTATTTT,-,-,TRBJ2-3,TRBV4-1
CASSPIVGANQPQHF,TGTGCCAGCAGTCCCATAGTAGGGGCCAATCAGCCCCAGCATTTT,-,-,TRBJ1-5,TRBV6-5
CSVVHRTGPMNTEAFF,TGCAGCGTTGTGCACCGGACAGGGCCCATGAACACTGAAGCTTTCTTT,TRBD1,-,TRBJ1-1,TRBV29-1
CASSLWTANYGYTF,TGTGCCAGCAGTTTATGGACAGCTAACTATGGCTACACCTTC,-,-,TRBJ1-2,TRBV28
CASSYAASGELFF,TGTGCCAGCAGTTACGCGGCGTCCGGGGAGCTGTTTTTT,-,-,TRBJ2-2,TRBV6-5
CAWSTDRDYEQYF,TGTGCCTGGTCCACCGACAGGGACTACGAGCAGTACTTC,TRBD1,-,TRBJ2-7,TRBV30
CASSDARDRALPGANVLTF,TGTGCCAGCAGTGACGCCCGGGACAGGGCCCTTCCTGGGGCCAACGTCCTGACTTTC,TRBD1,-,TRBJ2-6,TRBV6-4
CASSYDGGSYEQYF,TGTGCCAGCAGTTACGACGGGGGCTCCTACGAGCAGTACTTC,-,-,TRBJ2-7,TRBV6-5
CASSQRALAEQYF,TGCGCCAGCAGCCAAAGGGCCCTAGCCGAGCAGTACTTC,-,-,TRBJ2-7,TRBV4-3
CAWSVGGSPLHF,TGTGCCTGGAGTGTAGGAGGAAGTCCCCTCCACTTT,-,-,TRBJ1-6,TRBV30
CASRGSTAWVINEQFF,TGCGCCAGCAGGGGGAGTACAGCGTGGGTGATTAATGAGCAGTTCTTC,-,-,TRBJ2-1,TRBV5-1
CASSSVLENEQFF,TGTGCCAGCAGCTCAGTCCTAGAGAATGAGCAGTTCTTC,-,-,TRBJ2-1,TRBV7-9
CASSLGGSGNEQFF,TGCGCCAGCAGCCTCGGGGGGAGTGGCAATGAGCAGTTCTTC,TRBD2,-,TRBJ2-1,TRBV4-3
CASSAGNEQFF,TGTGCCAGCAGCGCAGGGAATGAGCAGTTCTTC,-,-,TRBJ2-1,TRBV2
CASTEEEGMRTEAFF,TGTGCCAGCACCGAGGAGGAGGGGATGAGGACTGAAGCTTTCTTT,-,-,TRBJ1-1,TRBV2
CASSHVAGEVNNEQFF,TGCGCCAGCAGCCATGTAGCGGGGGAGGTGAACAATGAGCAGTTCTTC,TRBD2,-,TRBJ2-1,TRBV4-3
CASSQGLTGTANYGYTF,TGCGCCAGCAGCCAAGGGCTCACCGGGACAGCTAACTATGGCTACACCTTC,TRBD1,once,TRBJ1-2,TRBV4-1
CASSIRKGHDGYTF,TGTGCCAGCAGTATCCGGAAGGGGCACGATGGCTACACCTTC,-,-,TRBJ1-2,TRBV5-4
CASSQDLQGFPDGYTF,TGCGCCAGCAGCCAAGATCTGCAGGGGTTTCCCGATGGCTACACCTTC,-,-,TRBJ1-2,TRBV4-1
CASSQDGLSSPPGGLNEQFF,TGCGCCAGCAGCCAAGATGGACTCTCTAGCCCTCCGGGGGGGCTCAATGAGCAGTTCTTC,TRBD2,-,TRBJ2-1,TRBV4-3
CSASNPGGYNEQFF,TGCAGCGCTTCAAACCCCGGGGGTTACAATGAGCAGTTCTTC,-,-,TRBJ2-1,TRBV29-1
CASSPTGQDGTYEQYF,TGTGCCAGCAGCCCCACTGGACAGGACGGTACCTACGAGCAGTACTTC,TRBD1,-,TRBJ2-7,TRBV7-8
CASSTGQGKTEAFF,TGCGCCAGCAGCACGGGACAGGGTAAAACTGAAGCTTTCTTT,TRBD1,-,TRBJ1-1,TRBV4-1
CALNGYTF,TGTGCCCTAAATGGCTACACCTTC,-,-,TRBJ1-2,TRBV30
CASSPGGATGELFF,TGTGCCAGCAGTCCCGGGGGAGCGACCGGGGAGCTGTTTTTT,-,-,TRBJ2-2,TRBV27
CASRLAGGWTDTQYF,TGTGCCAGCCGACTAGCGGGGGGGTGGACAGATACGCAGTATTTT,TRBD2,-,TRBJ2-3,TRBV5-4